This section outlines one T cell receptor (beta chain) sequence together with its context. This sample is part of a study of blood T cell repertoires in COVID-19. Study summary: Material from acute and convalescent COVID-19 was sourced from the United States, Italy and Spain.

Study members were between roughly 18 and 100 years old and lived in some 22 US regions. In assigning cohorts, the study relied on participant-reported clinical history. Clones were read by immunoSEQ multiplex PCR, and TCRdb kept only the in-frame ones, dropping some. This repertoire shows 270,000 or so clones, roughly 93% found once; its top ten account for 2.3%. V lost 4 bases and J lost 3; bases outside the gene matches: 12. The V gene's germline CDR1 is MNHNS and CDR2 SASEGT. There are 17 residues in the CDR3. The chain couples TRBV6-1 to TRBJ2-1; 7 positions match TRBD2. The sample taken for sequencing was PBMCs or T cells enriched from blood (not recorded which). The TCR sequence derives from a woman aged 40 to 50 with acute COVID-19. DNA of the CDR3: TGTGCCAGCAGTGGGGACTCGGGGGGACGAGACTACAATGAGCAGTTCTTC. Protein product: CASSGDSGGRDYNEQFF.